This TCR beta chain was found in a study of blood T cell repertoires in COVID-19. Some clones are missing from TCRdb's copy, which holds only in-frame ones; the method was immunoSEQ multiplex PCR. Of about 64,000 clones listed, roughly 84% were seen once; the top ten hold 5.6%. The CDR3 extends over 14 amino acids. Per the germline V gene, CDR1 is KGHSH and CDR2 is LQKENI. Trimming pared 0 bases from V and 3 bases from J, leaving 7 bases between. This clonotype was sampled from a woman aged 55-75 years with acute or convalescent COVID-19. Sequences were obtained from peripheral blood. V and J are TRBV18 and TRBJ2-3; D unresolved. In DNA form, the CDR3 reads TGTGCCAGCTCACCACCGGCTCAGACAGATACGCAGTATTTT. Residues: CASSPPAQTDTQYF.